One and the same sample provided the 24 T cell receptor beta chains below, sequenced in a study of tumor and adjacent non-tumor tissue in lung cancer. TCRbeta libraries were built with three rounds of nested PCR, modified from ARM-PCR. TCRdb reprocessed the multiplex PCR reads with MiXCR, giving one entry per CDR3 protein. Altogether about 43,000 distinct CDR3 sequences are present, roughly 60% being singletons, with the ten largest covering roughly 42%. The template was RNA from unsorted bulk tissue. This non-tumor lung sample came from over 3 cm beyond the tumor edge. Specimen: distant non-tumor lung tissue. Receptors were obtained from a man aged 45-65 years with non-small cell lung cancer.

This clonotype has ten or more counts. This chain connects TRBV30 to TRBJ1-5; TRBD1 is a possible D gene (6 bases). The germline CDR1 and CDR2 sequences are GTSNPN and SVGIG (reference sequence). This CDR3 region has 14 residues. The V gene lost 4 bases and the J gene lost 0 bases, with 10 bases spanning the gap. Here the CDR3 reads CAWTSTGSNQPQHF. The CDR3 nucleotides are TGTGCCTGGACCTCGACAGGTAGCAATCAGCCCCAGCATTTT.

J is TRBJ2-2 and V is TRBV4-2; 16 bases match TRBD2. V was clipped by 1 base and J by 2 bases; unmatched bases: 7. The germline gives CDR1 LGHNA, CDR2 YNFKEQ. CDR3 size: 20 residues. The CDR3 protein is CASSQGPGTSGRANTGELFF. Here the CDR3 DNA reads TGTGCCAGCAGCCAAGGTCCCGGGACTAGCGGGAGGGCCAACACCGGGGAGCTGTTTTTT.

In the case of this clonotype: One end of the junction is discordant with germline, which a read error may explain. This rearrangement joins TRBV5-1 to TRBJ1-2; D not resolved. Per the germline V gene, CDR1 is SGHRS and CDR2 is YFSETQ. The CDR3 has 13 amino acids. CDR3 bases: TGCACCAGCAGCTTGAATACGGGCAGGGGCTACACCTTC. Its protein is CTSSLNTGRGYTF.

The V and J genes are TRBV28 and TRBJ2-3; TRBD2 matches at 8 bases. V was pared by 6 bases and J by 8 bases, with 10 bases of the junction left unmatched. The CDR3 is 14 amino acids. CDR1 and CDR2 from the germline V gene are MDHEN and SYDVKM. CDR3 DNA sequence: TGTGCCAGCAGATTTTTAGCGGGGACGGGTACGCAGTATTTT. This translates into CASRFLAGTGTQYF.

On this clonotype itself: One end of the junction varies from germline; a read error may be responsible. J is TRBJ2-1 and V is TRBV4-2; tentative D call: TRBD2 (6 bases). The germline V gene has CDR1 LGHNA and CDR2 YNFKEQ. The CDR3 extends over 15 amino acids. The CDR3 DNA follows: TGTGCCAGCAACCAAGAAGGGAGGACGGACAATGAGCAGTTCTTC. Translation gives CASNQEGRTDNEQFF.

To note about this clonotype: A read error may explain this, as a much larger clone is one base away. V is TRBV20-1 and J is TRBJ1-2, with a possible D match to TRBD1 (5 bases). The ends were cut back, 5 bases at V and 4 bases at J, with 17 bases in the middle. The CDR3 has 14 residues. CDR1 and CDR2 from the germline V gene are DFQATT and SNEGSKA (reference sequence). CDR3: CSAFHRETVYGYTF. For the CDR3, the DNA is TGCAGTGCTTTCCACCGGGAGACAGTCTATGGCTACACCTTC.

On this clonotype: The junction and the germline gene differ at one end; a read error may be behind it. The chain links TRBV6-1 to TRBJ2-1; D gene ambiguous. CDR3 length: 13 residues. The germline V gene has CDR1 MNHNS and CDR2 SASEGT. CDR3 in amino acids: CVSSPKGNNVQFF. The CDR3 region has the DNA TGTGTCAGCAGCCCGAAAGGGAACAATGTGCAGTTCTTC.

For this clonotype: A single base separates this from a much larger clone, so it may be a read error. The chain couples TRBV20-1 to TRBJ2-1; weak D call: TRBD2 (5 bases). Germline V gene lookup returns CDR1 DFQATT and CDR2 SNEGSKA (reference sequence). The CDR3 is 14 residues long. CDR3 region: CSASRGSSYNEQLF. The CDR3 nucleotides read TGCAGTGCTAGTCGAGGGAGCTCCTACAATGAGCAGTTGTTC.

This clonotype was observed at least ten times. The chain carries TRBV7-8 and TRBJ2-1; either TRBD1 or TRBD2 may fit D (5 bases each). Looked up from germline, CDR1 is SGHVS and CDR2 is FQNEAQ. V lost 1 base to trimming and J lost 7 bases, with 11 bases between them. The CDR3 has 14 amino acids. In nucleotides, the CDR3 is TGTGCCAGCAGCTTAGGAGGGGCGATGAATGAGCAGTTCTTC. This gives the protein CASSLGGAMNEQFF. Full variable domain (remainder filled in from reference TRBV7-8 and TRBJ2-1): GAGVSQSPRYKVAKRGQDVALRCDPISGHVSLFWYQQALGQGPEFLTYFQNEAQLDKSGLPSDRFFAERPEGSVSTLKIQRTQQEDSAVYLCASSLGGAMNEQFFGPGTRLTVL.

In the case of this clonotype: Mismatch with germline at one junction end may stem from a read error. In DNA form, the CDR3 reads TGTGCCTGCGGCTTCCTGTCGACAGGAATAGATGGTGAGCAGTTCTTC. Amino acid sequence: CACGFLSTGIDGEQFF. The chain carries TRBV5-1 and TRBJ2-1; D is possibly TRBD1 (6 bases). Germline-derived CDR1 and CDR2 are SGHRS and YFSETQ. This CDR3 has 16 residues.

The CDR3 region is CASSSAFTGCEQYF. The CDR3 DNA sequence: TGTGCCAGCAGCTCAGCCTTCACAGGGTGTGAGCAGTACTTC. The chain recombines TRBV11-2 with TRBJ2-7, with a possible D match to TRBD1 (6 bases). Germline V gives CDR1 SGHAT, CDR2 FQNNGV. The CDR3 length is 14 residues. Trimming took off 4 bases at V and 7 bases at J, with 17 bases between the two ends.

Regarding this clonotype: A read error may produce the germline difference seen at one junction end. The CDR3, as DNA: TGCGCCAGCAGCCTGACGGGGGACTCTGGGGCCATCGTCCTAACTTTC. Translated, it gives CASSLTGDSGAIVLTF. The chain couples TRBV5-1 to TRBJ2-6; tentative D call: TRBD2 (6 bases). The CDR3 consists of 16 residues. The germline CDR1 and CDR2 sequences are SGHRS and YFSETQ.

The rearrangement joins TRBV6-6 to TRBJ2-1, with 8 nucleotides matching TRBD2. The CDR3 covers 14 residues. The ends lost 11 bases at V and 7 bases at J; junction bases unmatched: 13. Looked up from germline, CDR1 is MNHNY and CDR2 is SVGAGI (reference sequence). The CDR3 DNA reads TGTGCCGGAAGAGATAACGGGGGGGATAATGAGCAGTTCTTC. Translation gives CAGRDNGGDNEQFF.

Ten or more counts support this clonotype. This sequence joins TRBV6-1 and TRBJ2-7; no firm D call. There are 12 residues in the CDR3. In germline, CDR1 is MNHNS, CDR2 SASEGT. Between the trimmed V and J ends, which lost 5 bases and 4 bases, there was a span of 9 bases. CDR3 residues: CASSPGGYEQYF. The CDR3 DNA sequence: TGTGCCAGCAGTCCCGGCGGATACGAGCAGTACTTC.

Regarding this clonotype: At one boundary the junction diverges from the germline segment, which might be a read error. The CDR3 DNA follows: TGTGGCAGCAGTTACTGGGCCCGCTATGGCTACACCTTC. Its protein is CGSSYWARYGYTF. The rearrangement joins TRBV6-5 to TRBJ1-2, with D unclear. Germline V gene lookup returns CDR1 MNHEY and CDR2 SVGAGI. The length of the CDR3 is 13 residues.

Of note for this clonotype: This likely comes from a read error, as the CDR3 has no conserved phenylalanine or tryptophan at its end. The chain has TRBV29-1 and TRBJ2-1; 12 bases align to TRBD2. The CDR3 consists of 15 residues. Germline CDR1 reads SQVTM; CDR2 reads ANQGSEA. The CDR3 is CIVELLAGGQDVQFL. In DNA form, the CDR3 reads TGCATCGTCGAACTTCTAGCGGGAGGGCAGGATGTGCAGTTCCTC.

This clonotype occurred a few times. The CDR3 is CASSGLGTDTQYF. The CDR3 nucleotides are TGTGCCAGCAGCGGACTTGGCACAGATACGCAGTATTTT. V gene TRBV9 combines with J gene TRBJ2-3; D is ambiguous. This CDR3 comprises 13 residues. CDR1 is SGDLS, CDR2 YYNGEE, per germline. V was clipped by 3 bases and J by 1 base, with 6 bases between them.

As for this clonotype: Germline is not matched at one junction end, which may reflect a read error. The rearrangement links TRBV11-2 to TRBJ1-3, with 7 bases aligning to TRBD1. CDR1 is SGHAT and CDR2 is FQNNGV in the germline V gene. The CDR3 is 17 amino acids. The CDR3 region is CVSSLMTGKSSENIIYF. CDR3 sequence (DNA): TGTGTCAGCAGCTTAATGACAGGGAAAAGCTCTGAAAACATCATATATTTT.

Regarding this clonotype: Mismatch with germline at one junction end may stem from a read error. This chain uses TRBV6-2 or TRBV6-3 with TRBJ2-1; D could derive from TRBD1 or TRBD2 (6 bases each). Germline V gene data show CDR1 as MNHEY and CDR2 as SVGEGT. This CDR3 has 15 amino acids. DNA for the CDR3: TGTGCCAGCAGCACCGACGGGGGCGCCTACAACGAGCAGTTCTTC. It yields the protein CASSTDGGAYNEQFF.

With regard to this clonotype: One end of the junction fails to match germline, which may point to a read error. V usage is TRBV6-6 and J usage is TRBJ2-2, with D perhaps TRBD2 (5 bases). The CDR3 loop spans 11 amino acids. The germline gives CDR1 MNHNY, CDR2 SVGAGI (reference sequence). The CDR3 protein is CASSINTGELF. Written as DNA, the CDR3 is TGTGCCAGCAGTATAAACACCGGGGAGCTGTTT.

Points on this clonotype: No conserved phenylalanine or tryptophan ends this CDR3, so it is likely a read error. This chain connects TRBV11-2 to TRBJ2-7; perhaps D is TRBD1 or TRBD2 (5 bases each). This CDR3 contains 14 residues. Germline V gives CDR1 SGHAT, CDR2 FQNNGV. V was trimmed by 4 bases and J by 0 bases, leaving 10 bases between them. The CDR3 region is CASSSGTSSYEQYL. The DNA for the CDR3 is TGTGCCAGCAGCTCCGGGACGTCCTCCTACGAGCAGTACCTC.

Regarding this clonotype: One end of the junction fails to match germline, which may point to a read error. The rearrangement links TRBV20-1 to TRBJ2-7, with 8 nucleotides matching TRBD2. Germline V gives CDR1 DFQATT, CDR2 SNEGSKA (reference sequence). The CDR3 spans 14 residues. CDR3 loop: CSAGGGGGLSEQYF. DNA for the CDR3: TGCAGTGCTGGTGGTGGCGGGGGGCTTAGCGAGCAATACTTC.

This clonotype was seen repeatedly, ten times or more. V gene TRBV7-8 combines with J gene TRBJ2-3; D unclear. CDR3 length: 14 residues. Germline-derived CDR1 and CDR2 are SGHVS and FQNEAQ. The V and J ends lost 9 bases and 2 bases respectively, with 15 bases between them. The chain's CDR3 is CASWPGPNTDTQYF. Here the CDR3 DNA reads TGTGCCAGTTGGCCGGGTCCAAACACAGATACGCAGTATTTT.

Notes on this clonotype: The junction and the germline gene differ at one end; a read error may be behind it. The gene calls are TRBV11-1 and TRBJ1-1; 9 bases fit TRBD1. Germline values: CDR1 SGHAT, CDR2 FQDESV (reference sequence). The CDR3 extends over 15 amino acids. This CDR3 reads CASGLGTTGGTEAIF. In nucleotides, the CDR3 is TGTGCCAGCGGCTTAGGCACTACAGGGGGCACTGAAGCTATCTTT.